This is a list of T cell receptor beta chains from one sample in a study of T-cell reconstitution after alpha-beta-depleted transplantation in children. One entry per CDR3 protein results from TCRdb running MiXCR on the PCR reads. The sample lists 500,000 to 750,000 distinct CDR3 sequences; approximately 13% were seen once. This specimen was PBMCs, mostly from graft donor cells, taken 360 days after TCRalphabeta/CD19-depleted stem cell transplant. The receptors here all came from a male patient under 18 who had a stem cell transplant for acute myeloid leukemia, so the T cells may come from the graft donor. CDR3s include the opening cysteine and the closing phenylalanine or tryptophan. D genes are given only for firm matches. Clone size is shown for a subset of rows, as once, few, many or a class of expanded clone.

V: TRBV20-1
size: few
J: TRBJ1-5
D: .
DNA: TGCAGTGCTAGGGGAGCGCTGGGGGGCAATCAGCCCCAGCATTTT
CDR3: CSARGALGGNQPQHF

V: TRBV19
size: .
J: TRBJ2-1
D: TRBD1
DNA: TGTGCCAGTAGTCGGACAGGGAAAAGCTCCTACAATGAGCAGTTCTTC
CDR3: CASSRTGKSSYNEQFF

V: TRBV14
size: few
J: TRBJ1-2
D: TRBD1
DNA: TGTGCCAGCAGCCACAGACTTGGACAGGGGGCCGATGGCTACACCTTC
CDR3: CASSHRLGQGADGYTF

V: TRBV5-1
size: many
J: TRBJ2-1
D: TRBD2
DNA: TGCGCCAGCAGCCCCGGGACTAGCGGGCCCAATTACAATGAGCAGTTCTTC
CDR3: CASSPGTSGPNYNEQFF

V: TRBV4-3
size: .
J: TRBJ2-1
D: TRBD2
DNA: TGCGCCAGCAGCCTCCAACTAGCGGGACCCCACAATGAGCAGTTCTTC
CDR3: CASSLQLAGPHNEQFF

V: TRBV30
size: few
J: TRBJ1-5
D: .
DNA: TGTGCCTGGAGTGGGGTGGAGCAGCCCCAGCATTTT
CDR3: CAWSGVEQPQHF

V: TRBV27
size: few
J: TRBJ2-1
D: .
DNA: TGTGCCAGCGGATTCCTAGGGAGCTCCTACAATGAGCAGTTCTTC
CDR3: CASGFLGSSYNEQFF

V: TRBV28
size: few
J: TRBJ1-3
D: .
DNA: TGTGCCAGCACTCCCGCCAGGGTATCTGGAAACACCATATATTTT
CDR3: CASTPARVSGNTIYF

V: TRBV7-3
size: few
J: TRBJ2-6
D: .
DNA: TGTGCCAGCAGCTTAATTCCCCTCTTCCCAACTGGGGCCAACGTCCTGACTTTC
CDR3: CASSLIPLFPTGANVLTF

V: TRBV15
size: many
J: TRBJ2-7
D: TRBD2
DNA: TGTGCCACCAGCAGAGAACGAGGCGGGAGCTACGAGCAGTACTTC
CDR3: CATSRERGGSYEQYF

V: TRBV28
size: .
J: TRBJ2-7
D: TRBD1
DNA: TGTGCCAGTGCCGGGACAGGGGGTAGTTACGAGCAGTACTTC
CDR3: CASAGTGGSYEQYF

V: TRBV21-1
size: few
J: TRBJ2-5
D: .
DNA: TGTGCCAGAATCCCCCGACAGGGGGACCAAGAGACCCAGTACTTC
CDR3: CARIPRQGDQETQYF

V: TRBV9
size: .
J: TRBJ2-7
D: TRBD2
DNA: TGTGCCAGCAGCGTTTCCGGGAGGGTCCACGAGCAGTACTTC
CDR3: CASSVSGRVHEQYF

V: TRBV20-1
size: few
J: TRBJ2-7
D: .
DNA: TGCAGTGCACCTGTGGAGGGAGCGAGGGAGCAGTACTTC
CDR3: CSAPVEGAREQYF

V: TRBV28
size: few
J: TRBJ2-1
D: .
DNA: TGTGCCAGCAGTTCCACCGGGACTCCCTCCTACAATGAGCAGTTCTTC
CDR3: CASSSTGTPSYNEQFF

V: TRBV29-1
size: few
J: TRBJ2-6
D: .
DNA: TGCAGCGCTGCCGTAGGGGGGTCTGGGGCCAACGTCCTGACTTTC
CDR3: CSAAVGGSGANVLTF

V: TRBV29-1
size: few
J: TRBJ2-3
D: .
DNA: TGCAGCATCCGACTGAGTGGGGCCCGCACAGATACGCAGTATTTT
CDR3: CSIRLSGARTDTQYF

V: TRBV12-3/TRBV12-4
size: few
J: TRBJ2-7
D: .
DNA: TGTGCCAGCAGTTCACTGGGGGGCGAGCAGTACTTC
CDR3: CASSSLGGEQYF

V: TRBV4-3
size: .
J: TRBJ2-7
D: TRBD2
DNA: TGCGCCAGCAGCCAAGATGTAAGGACTAGCGGGATCAGCTCCTACGAGCAGTACTTC
CDR3: CASSQDVRTSGISSYEQYF

V: TRBV4-2
size: many
J: TRBJ2-4
D: TRBD2
DNA: TGTGCCAGCAGCCGGTTCATGACTAGCGGGGCGGTGTACATTCAGTACTTC
CDR3: CASSRFMTSGAVYIQYF

V: TRBV29-1
size: .
J: TRBJ2-4
D: .
DNA: TGCAGCGTTGAACCCAAAGGGGGAAACATTCAGTACTTC
CDR3: CSVEPKGGNIQYF

V: TRBV29-1
size: .
J: TRBJ2-1
D: .
DNA: TGCAGCGTTGTTATTCGGACTCCTGAGCAGTTCTTC
CDR3: CSVVIRTPEQFF

V: TRBV6-1
size: few
J: TRBJ2-5
D: .
DNA: TGTGCCAGCAGTGGGACTCACCAAGAGACCCAGTACTTC
CDR3: CASSGTHQETQYF

V: TRBV5-1
size: .
J: TRBJ2-3
D: TRBD2
DNA: TGCGCCAGCAGCCCACGGACTAGCGGGAGTGTGACAGATACGCAGGATTTT
CDR3: CASSPRTSGSVTDTQDF

V: TRBV28
size: .
J: TRBJ2-5
D: TRBD1
DNA: TGTGCCAGCAGTTATCCCCGGACAGGGCCCCTGTACCAAGAGACCCAGTACTTC
CDR3: CASSYPRTGPLYQETQYF

V: TRBV20-1
size: many
J: TRBJ2-1
D: .
DNA: TGCAGTGCTAGGGCCCTGGTCTCCTACAATGAGCAGTTCTTC
CDR3: CSARALVSYNEQFF

V: TRBV20-1
size: few
J: TRBJ2-7
D: .
DNA: TGCAGTGCTAGAGACGACAGGGCTTCGGGGGGTTCCGAGCAGTACTTC
CDR3: CSARDDRASGGSEQYF

V: TRBV29-1
size: .
J: TRBJ2-6
D: .
DNA: TGCAGCGTTGATGTAGGCGACTTGGGCTCTGGGGCCAACGTCCTGACTTTC
CDR3: CSVDVGDLGSGANVLTF

V: TRBV30
size: .
J: TRBJ1-5
D: .
DNA: TGTGCCTGGAGTGTTAACTTGAATAGCAATCAGCCCCAGCATTTT
CDR3: CAWSVNLNSNQPQHF

V: TRBV27
size: .
J: TRBJ2-2
D: TRBD2
DNA: TGTGCCAGCAGTTCCCCTTTCATAGCGGGGTCAACCGGGGAGCTGTTTTTT
CDR3: CASSSPFIAGSTGELFF

V: TRBV15
size: few
J: TRBJ2-7
D: .
DNA: TGTGCCACCAGCAGAGATTGGCCGGGGAACCATATAGTTTTACACTACGAGCAGTACTTC
CDR3: CATSRDWPGNHIVLHYEQYF

V: TRBV7-8
size: few
J: TRBJ2-2
D: .
DNA: TGTGCCAGCAGAGAAAGAGGGGCCGGGGAGCTGTTTTTT
CDR3: CASRERGAGELFF

V: TRBV20-1
size: .
J: TRBJ2-7
D: .
DNA: TGCAGTGCTGCTACTAACTACGAGCAGTACTTC
CDR3: CSAATNYEQYF

V: TRBV5-1
size: .
J: TRBJ2-3
D: .
DNA: TGCGCCAGCAGCTTCCTGACTCAGCAGTATTTT
CDR3: CASSFLTQQYF

V: TRBV29-1
size: many
J: TRBJ2-1
D: .
DNA: TGCAGCGTCCTTCCCAACCGGAGACTCCACAATGAGCAGTTCTTC
CDR3: CSVLPNRRLHNEQFF

V: TRBV20-1
size: .
J: TRBJ2-6
D: .
DNA: TGCAGTGCTAGAGAATTCAGGTCGCCTGGGGCCAACGTCCTGACTTTC
CDR3: CSAREFRSPGANVLTF

V: TRBV29-1
size: .
J: TRBJ2-1
D: .
DNA: TGCAGCGTTGAAGTAGGACCGAGCTCCTACAATGAGCAGTTCTTC
CDR3: CSVEVGPSSYNEQFF

V: TRBV7-9
size: .
J: TRBJ2-1
D: TRBD2
DNA: TGTGCCAGCAGCTTAGCAAAGCGGAGCGGGAGAAAGCAGCAGTTCTTC
CDR3: CASSLAKRSGRKQQFF

V: TRBV6-2/TRBV6-3
size: .
J: TRBJ2-1
D: TRBD2
DNA: TGTGCCAGCAGTCAACTAGCGGCTAGCTCCTACAATGAGCAGTTCTTC
CDR3: CASSQLAASSYNEQFF

V: TRBV4-3
size: few
J: TRBJ2-5
D: .
DNA: TGCGCCAGCAGCCAAGATCGACTAGTCGGGGCGGAGACCCAGTACTTC
CDR3: CASSQDRLVGAETQYF

V: TRBV5-1
size: few
J: TRBJ2-3
D: .
DNA: TGCGCCAGCAGACGGGTGGAAAACACAGATACGCAGTATTTT
CDR3: CASRRVENTDTQYF

V: TRBV27
size: .
J: TRBJ2-7
D: .
DNA: TGTGCCAGCAGCCGTGCCCCGGGCGGCTCCTACGAGCAGTACTTC
CDR3: CASSRAPGGSYEQYF

V: TRBV12-3/TRBV12-4
size: many
J: TRBJ2-5
D: .
DNA: TGTGCCAGCAGTTCCGATGAGACCCAGTACTTC
CDR3: CASSSDETQYF

V: TRBV7-2
size: few
J: TRBJ2-4
D: .
DNA: TGTGCCAGCAGCCCGGACTGGAAAAACATTCAGTACTTC
CDR3: CASSPDWKNIQYF

V: TRBV14
size: many
J: TRBJ2-7
D: .
DNA: TGTGCCAGCAGCTACACCCAGCGATTGGGCGAGCAGTACTTC
CDR3: CASSYTQRLGEQYF

V: TRBV28
size: many
J: TRBJ2-5
D: .
DNA: TGTGCCAGCTTTGACATATCGAAAGAGACCCAGTACTTC
CDR3: CASFDISKETQYF

V: TRBV18
size: .
J: TRBJ2-1
D: .
DNA: TGTGCCAGCTCACCAAAGATGAAGGACAATGAGCAGTTCTTC
CDR3: CASSPKMKDNEQFF

V: TRBV29-1
size: .
J: TRBJ2-4
D: TRBD2
DNA: TGCAGCGCCGTCGGACCTACTAGCGGAGTCTCAGCCAAAAACATTCAGTACTTC
CDR3: CSAVGPTSGVSAKNIQYF

V: TRBV10-3
size: .
J: TRBJ2-7
D: TRBD2
DNA: TGTGCCATCAGTGAGGCGGCGGGAGCTTCCTACGAGCAGTACTTC
CDR3: CAISEAAGASYEQYF

V: TRBV10-3
size: .
J: TRBJ2-7
D: TRBD2
DNA: TGTGCCATCAGCCCTAGCGGATACGAGCAGTACTTC
CDR3: CAISPSGYEQYF

V: TRBV10-3
size: many
J: TRBJ2-3
D: TRBD2
DNA: TGTGCCATCAGGAGCGGGACGACCACAGATACGCAGTATTTT
CDR3: CAIRSGTTTDTQYF

V: TRBV19
size: .
J: TRBJ2-2
D: .
DNA: TGTGCCAGTAGTGATTCCCGGACGAACACCGGGGAGCTGTTTTTT
CDR3: CASSDSRTNTGELFF

V: TRBV7-6
size: many
J: TRBJ2-7
D: .
DNA: TGTGCCAGCAGCTTAGTTGTGGGCAAGCGGTACTTC
CDR3: CASSLVVGKRYF

V: TRBV4-3
size: many
J: TRBJ2-7
D: .
DNA: TGCGCCAGCAGCCAAGAAGTTCTGAGGGTGCACGAGCAGTACTTC
CDR3: CASSQEVLRVHEQYF

V: TRBV20-1
size: many
J: TRBJ1-1
D: .
DNA: TGCAGTGCTAGAGCTGGCACTGAAGCTTTCTTT
CDR3: CSARAGTEAFF